Shown below are 6 T cell receptor beta chains from a single sample sequenced in a study of regulatory T cells in long-lasting Graves disease. Regarding time point: persistent/refractory GD, antithyroid drugs over 5 years with positive TRAb. RNA isolated from PBMCs was used to make the TCR library. Relying on iRepertoire HTBI primers and Arm-PCR of CDR3 regions, the team built TCR beta libraries. From the multiplex PCR reads, TCRdb called clonotypes with MiXCR, one entry per CDR3 protein. The sample includes hundreds of thousands of distinct CDR3 sequences, 20% to 25% seen only once; the top ten take 7.8%. The material was peripheral blood mononuclear cells (PBMCs), obtained when the disease was refractory, from a patient treated with antithyroid drugs. The receptors come from a female donor with Graves disease.

The chain has TRBV30 and TRBJ2-5; TRBD2 matches at 11 bases. The CDR3 sequence is 14 residues long. Per germline, CDR1 GTSNPN and CDR2 SVGIG (reference sequence). V shed 0 bases, J shed 5 bases, and the junction held 2 bases outside the gene matches. Written as DNA, the CDR3 is TGTGCCTGGAGTGTACTAGCGGGAGCGGAGACCCAGTACTTC. It translates to CAWSVLAGAETQYF.

This clonotype was seen repeatedly, ten times or more. The chain joins TRBV28 to TRBJ2-7; D call uncertain. The V gene's germline CDR1 is MDHEN and CDR2 SYDVKM. V lost 7 bases to trimming and J lost 2 bases, with 12 bases between them. The CDR3 is 13 amino acids. DNA of the CDR3: TGTGCCAGCACGAGAGGTTCGGCCTACGAGCAGTACTTC. Encoded protein: CASTRGSAYEQYF.

This clonotype was picked up many times. The J gene is TRBJ1-1, the V gene TRBV27; TRBD1 matches at 8 bases. The germline V gene has CDR1 MNHEY and CDR2 SMNVEV (reference sequence). V lost 5 bases to trimming and J lost 4 bases; unmatched junction nucleotides: 6. The CDR3 consists of 14 residues. The CDR3 is CASSADRGSTEAFF. CDR3 sequence (DNA): TGTGCCAGCAGTGCTGACAGGGGCAGCACTGAAGCTTTCTTT.

Many counts were recorded for this clonotype. This rearrangement joins TRBV2 to TRBJ1-5, with a weak D call TRBD1 (5 bases). Germline assignment: CDR1 SNHLY and CDR2 FYNNEI. This CDR3 spans 16 amino acids. Trimming cost V 2 bases and J 4 bases, with 15 bases left between them. CDR3 DNA: TGTGCCAGCAGTGAACTTAGGTGGGGGGTGAATCAGCCCCAGCATTTT. This codes for CASSELRWGVNQPQHF.

Details on this clonotype: The junction and the germline gene differ at one end; a read error may be behind it. CDR3 sequence (DNA): TGTGCCAGTAGTCCCGGGATAGCCTATGAGCAGTACTTC. Translation gives CASSPGIAYEQYF. This chain connects TRBV19 to TRBJ2-7, with D tentatively TRBD2 (5 bases). Looked up from germline, CDR1 is LNHDA and CDR2 is SQIVND (reference sequence). The CDR3 spans 13 residues.

This chain links TRBV2 with TRBJ1-6; D is possibly TRBD1 (5 bases). V was clipped by 4 bases and J by 0 bases, with 7 bases between them. Germline CDR1 SNHLY, CDR2 FYNNEI. This CDR3 comprises 15 residues. In DNA form, the CDR3 reads TGTGCCAGCAGTGGTGACAGCTCCTATAATTCACCCCTCCACTTT. The encoded protein is CASSGDSSYNSPLHF.